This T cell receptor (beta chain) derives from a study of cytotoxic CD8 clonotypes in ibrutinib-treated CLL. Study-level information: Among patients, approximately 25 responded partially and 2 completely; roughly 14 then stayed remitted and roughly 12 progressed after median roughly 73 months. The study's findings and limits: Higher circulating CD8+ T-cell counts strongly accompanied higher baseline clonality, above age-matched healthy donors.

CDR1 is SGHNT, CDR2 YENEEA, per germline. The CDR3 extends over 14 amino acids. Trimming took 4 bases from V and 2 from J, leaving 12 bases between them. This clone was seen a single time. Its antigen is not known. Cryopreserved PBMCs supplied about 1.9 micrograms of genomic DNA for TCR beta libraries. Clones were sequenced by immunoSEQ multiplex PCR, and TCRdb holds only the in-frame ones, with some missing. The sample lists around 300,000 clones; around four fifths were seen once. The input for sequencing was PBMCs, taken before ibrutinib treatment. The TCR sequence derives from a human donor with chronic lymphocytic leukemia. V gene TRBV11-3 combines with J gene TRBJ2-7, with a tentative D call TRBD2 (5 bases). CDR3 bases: TGTGCCAGCAGCTCCAGGACGGGGACCTACGAGCAGTACTTC. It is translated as CASSSRTGTYEQYF. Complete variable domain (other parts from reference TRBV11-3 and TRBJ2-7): EAGVVQSPRYKIIEKKQPVAFWCNPISGHNTLYWYLQNLGQGPELLIRYENEEAVDDSQLPKDRFSAERLKGVDSTLKIQPAELGDSAVYLCASSSRTGTYEQYFGPGTRLTVT.